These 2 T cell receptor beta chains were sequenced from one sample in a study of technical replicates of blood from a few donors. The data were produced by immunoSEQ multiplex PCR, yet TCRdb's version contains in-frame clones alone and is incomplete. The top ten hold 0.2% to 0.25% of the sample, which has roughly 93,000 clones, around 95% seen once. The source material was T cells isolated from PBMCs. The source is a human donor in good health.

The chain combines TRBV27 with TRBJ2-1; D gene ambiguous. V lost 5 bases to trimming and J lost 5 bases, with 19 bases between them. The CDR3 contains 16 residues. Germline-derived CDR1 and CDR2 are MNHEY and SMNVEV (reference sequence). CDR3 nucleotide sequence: TGTGCCAGCAGTCTCTTAGAACGGCGGAATAACAATGAGCAGTTCTTC. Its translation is CASSLLERRNNNEQFF.

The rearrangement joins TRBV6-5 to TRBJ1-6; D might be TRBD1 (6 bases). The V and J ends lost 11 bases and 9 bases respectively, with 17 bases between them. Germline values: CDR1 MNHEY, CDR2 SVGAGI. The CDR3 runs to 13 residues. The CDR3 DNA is TGTGCCGGATCCAGGGGTTTTGGTTCACCCCTCCACTTT. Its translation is CAGSRGFGSPLHF.